This T cell receptor (beta chain) was retrieved from a study of blood T cells in healthy people across ages. Study outcomes and limitations: Per million T cells, TCR beta diversity dropped about linearly as age rose. Leaving the PBMCs unsorted stopped any conclusive comparison of naive versus antigen-experienced cells. Total diversity from one million sequenced T cells was likely underestimated.

Each donor supplied roughly 9.1 milliliters of peripheral blood. With respect to this clonotype: Its specificity is unknown.

Next came a second PCR, run for about 7 to 11 cycles, which used a sample-barcoded 5' primer along with a J-beta primer mix. TCRdb redid the calling of the 5' RACE reads with MiXCR, one entry per CDR3 protein. Altogether approximately 1.5 million distinct CDR3 sequences are present, 30% to 40% being singletons, with the ten largest covering around 11%. This CDR3 region has 15 residues. V trimming: 5 bases; J trimming: 8 bases; junction bases outside the gene matches: 12. Source material: blood. This rearrangement joins TRBV12-3 or TRBV12-4 to TRBJ2-1; 7 bases are a match to TRBD2. This TCR was sampled from a woman between 25 and 40 years old in good health. Here the CDR3 reads CASSPPSGRADEQFF. The CDR3 bases are TGTGCCAGCAGTCCGCCCAGTGGGAGGGCCGATGAGCAGTTCTTC.